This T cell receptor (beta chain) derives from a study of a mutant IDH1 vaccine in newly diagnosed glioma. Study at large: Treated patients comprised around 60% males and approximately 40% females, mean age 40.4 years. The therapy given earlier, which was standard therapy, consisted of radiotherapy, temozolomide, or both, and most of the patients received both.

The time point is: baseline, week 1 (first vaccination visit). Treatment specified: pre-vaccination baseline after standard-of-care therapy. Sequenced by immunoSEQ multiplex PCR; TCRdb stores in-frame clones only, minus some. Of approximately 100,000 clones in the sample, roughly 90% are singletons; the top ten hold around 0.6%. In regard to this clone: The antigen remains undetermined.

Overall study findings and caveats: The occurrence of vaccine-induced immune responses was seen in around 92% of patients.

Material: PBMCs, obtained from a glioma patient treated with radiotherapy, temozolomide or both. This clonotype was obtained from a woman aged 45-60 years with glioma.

CDR3 nucleotide sequence: TGTGCCAGCAGTTTACGCGGGACAGTCCAAGAGACCCAGTACTTC. Amino acids: CASSLRGTVQETQYF. This chain joins TRBV28 and TRBJ2-5, with D perhaps matching TRBD1 (7 bases). The germline CDR1 and CDR2 sequences are MDHEN and SYDVKM. The CDR3 has 15 residues. V dropped 2 bases and J dropped 1 base, with 11 bases sitting between them. The full variable domain, with the rest looked up from reference TRBV28 and TRBJ2-5, is DVKVTQSSRYLVKRTGEKVFLECVQDMDHENMFWYRQDPGLGLRLIYFSYDVKMKEKGDIPEGYSVSREKKERFSLILESASTNQTSMYLCASSLRGTVQETQYFGPGTRLLVL.